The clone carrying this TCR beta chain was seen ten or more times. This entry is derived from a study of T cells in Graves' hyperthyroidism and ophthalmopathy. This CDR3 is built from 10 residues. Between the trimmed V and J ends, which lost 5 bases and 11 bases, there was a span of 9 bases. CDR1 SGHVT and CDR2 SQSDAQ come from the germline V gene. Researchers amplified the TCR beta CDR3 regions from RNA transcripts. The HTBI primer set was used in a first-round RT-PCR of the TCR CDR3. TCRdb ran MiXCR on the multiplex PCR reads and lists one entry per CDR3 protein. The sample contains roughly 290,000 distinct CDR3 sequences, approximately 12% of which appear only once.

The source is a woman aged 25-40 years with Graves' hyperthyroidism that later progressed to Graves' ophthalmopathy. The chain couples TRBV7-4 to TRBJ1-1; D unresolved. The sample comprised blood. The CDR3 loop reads CASSPAIAFF. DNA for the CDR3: TGTGCCAGCAGCCCCGCAATCGCTTTCTTT.